The next 29 T cell receptor beta chains were all read from a single sample in a study of T-cell reconstitution after alpha-beta-depleted transplantation in children. This sample's TCRbeta library carried unique molecular identifier barcodes. TCRdb itself ran the PCR reads through MiXCR, one entry per CDR3 protein. The sample has 200,000 or so distinct CDR3 sequences, just under 6.5% seen once. The source was PBMCs, collected before TCRalphabeta/CD19-depleted stem cell transplant. All receptors derive from a girl under three years old with combined immunodeficiency, due to receive a stem cell transplant.

In this sample, this clonotype turned up many times. The chain recombines TRBV5-1 with TRBJ2-1, with 10 positions matching TRBD1. J was trimmed by 2 bases and V by 1 base; bases with no gene match: 18. CDR1 is SGHRS, CDR2 YFSETQ, per germline. The CDR3 spans 21 residues. DNA for the CDR3: TGCGCCAGCAGCTTGCTTTCCGGGACAGGGGACCTACTGACTACCTACAATGAGCAGTTCTTC. Amino acid sequence: CASSLLSGTGDLLTTYNEQFF.

The V call is TRBV28, the J call TRBJ1-6; TRBD1 aligns across 10 bases. V was pared by 7 bases and J by 10 bases, with 10 bases of the junction left unmatched. The CDR3 extends over 15 amino acids. Germline assignment: CDR1 MDHEN and CDR2 SYDVKM. CDR3 sequence (DNA): TGTGCCAGCACCTTAGGTGGGACAGGGGCCTCACCCCTCCACTTT. Its translation is CASTLGGTGASPLHF.

This clonotype was seen repeatedly, ten times or more. The gene calls are TRBV28 and TRBJ2-7; 9 bases line up with TRBD2. There are 17 residues in the CDR3. Germline V gives CDR1 MDHEN, CDR2 SYDVKM. Trimming at V came to 3 bases and at J to 3 bases, leaving 12 bases not matched to a gene. CDR3 sequence: CASSFPEHSGSIYEQYF. CDR3 DNA: TGTGCCAGCAGTTTCCCCGAGCATAGCGGGAGTATCTACGAGCAGTACTTC.

This clonotype has at least ten counts. The chain employs TRBV29-1 and TRBJ2-1, with 8 bases that match TRBD1. V was pared by 7 bases and J by 5 bases, with 7 bases of the junction left unmatched. This CDR3 comprises 13 residues. CDR1 and CDR2 (germline): SQVTM, ANQGSEA. For the CDR3, the DNA is TGCAGCGCCTACGGGACAGGTAACAATGAGCAGTTCTTC. Protein product: CSAYGTGNNEQFF.

This clonotype was observed at least ten times. The gene calls are TRBV7-8 and TRBJ2-7; TRBD2 agrees at 13 bases. Losses at the gene ends were 3 bases for V and 6 bases for J; bases not matched to a gene: 5. Looked up from germline, CDR1 is SGHVS and CDR2 is FQNEAQ. This CDR3 comprises 15 residues. CDR3 region: CASSFNRLAGGEQYF. In DNA form, the CDR3 reads TGTGCCAGCAGCTTTAACCGACTAGCGGGAGGCGAGCAGTACTTC.

This clonotype was picked up many times. The chain joins TRBV6-2 or TRBV6-3 to TRBJ2-6; 8 nucleotides line up with TRBD1. This CDR3 region has 22 residues. Germline-derived CDR1 and CDR2 are MNHEY and SVGEGT. Trimming removed 0 bases from V and 4 bases from J; junction bases left unmatched: 20. CDR3 in DNA: TGTGCCAGCAGTTACTCGGAAGGGGCCGGGACAGGAATATCCGTCGGGGCCAACGTCCTGACTTTC. Encoded protein: CASSYSEGAGTGISVGANVLTF.

There are many counts of this clonotype. This chain joins TRBV10-3 and TRBJ1-2; D is uncertain. CDR3 length equals 13 residues. The germline V gene has CDR1 ENHRY and CDR2 SYGVKD. Between the trimmed V and J ends, which lost 3 bases and 4 bases, there was a span of 9 bases. CDR3 bases: TGTGCCATCAGTGAAGATGCGCTCTATGGCTACACCTTC. Protein product: CAISEDALYGYTF.

This clonotype was recorded many times. The rearrangement uses TRBV29-1 and TRBJ1-1; tentative D call: TRBD1 (5 bases). This CDR3 has 10 amino acids. Germline V gene data show CDR1 as SQVTM and CDR2 as ANQGSEA. Trimming took off 6 bases at V and 8 bases at J, with 10 bases between the two ends. The CDR3 here is CSVFREEAFF. As DNA, the CDR3 is TGCAGCGTATTCAGGGAAGAAGCTTTCTTT.

This clonotype occurred many times. V and J are TRBV28 and TRBJ2-1, with 9 bases lining up with TRBD2. Trimming at V came to 2 bases and at J to 0 bases, leaving 8 bases not matched to a gene. CDR3 length equals 18 residues. Germline V lookup: CDR1 MDHEN, CDR2 SYDVKM. The CDR3 DNA follows: TGTGCCAGCAGTTTAATCCTAGCGGGATATTACTCCTACAATGAGCAGTTCTTC. Protein sequence: CASSLILAGYYSYNEQFF. Based on the CDR3 plus reference TRBV28 and TRBJ2-1, the full variable domain is DVKVTQSSRYLVKRTGEKVFLECVQDMDHENMFWYRQDPGLGLRLIYFSYDVKMKEKGDIPEGYSVSREKKERFSLILESASTNQTSMYLCASSLILAGYYSYNEQFFGPGTRLTVL.

This clonotype was detected a few times. V usage is TRBV4-3 and J usage is TRBJ2-2, with D perhaps TRBD2 (5 bases). Trimming took 0 bases from V and 0 from J, leaving 20 bases between them. The V gene's germline CDR1 is LGHNA and CDR2 YSLEER. The CDR3 sequence is 20 residues long. The CDR3 protein is CASSQDRVTGSTPNTGELFF. The CDR3 DNA reads TGCGCCAGCAGCCAAGATAGGGTGACGGGGTCCACCCCGAACACCGGGGAGCTGTTTTTT.

There are many counts of this clonotype. The V and J genes are TRBV7-8 and TRBJ2-7, with TRBD2 matching over 7 bases. The CDR3 covers 14 residues. Germline V gene data show CDR1 as SGHVS and CDR2 as FQNEAQ. V shed 5 bases, J shed 4 bases, and the junction held 8 bases outside the gene matches. The CDR3 DNA is TGTGCCAGCAGCCCCCCTAGCGGCGAATACGAGCAGTACTTC. Translation: CASSPPSGEYEQYF.

This clonotype occurred many times. The J gene is TRBJ2-1, the V gene TRBV6-2 or TRBV6-3; D uncertain. Germline V gene lookup returns CDR1 MNHEY and CDR2 SVGEGT. The CDR3 has 11 amino acids. Between the trimmed V and J ends, which lost 5 bases and 9 bases, there was a span of 8 bases. The CDR3 nucleotides are TGTGCCAGCAGTATGGGAAGTGAGCAGTTCTTC. Translation gives CASSMGSEQFF.

J is TRBJ2-1 and V is TRBV30; a weak D match, TRBD1 (7 bases). The germline gives CDR1 GTSNPN, CDR2 SVGIG (reference sequence). This CDR3 has 14 amino acids. V dropped 6 bases and J dropped 4 bases, with 16 bases sitting between them. In DNA, the CDR3 is TGTGCCTGCAACTTACAGGGGACTTACAATGAGCAGTTCTTC. Protein sequence: CACNLQGTYNEQFF.

The rearrangement joins TRBV28 to TRBJ2-7; D may be TRBD1 (7 bases). From germline, CDR1 is MDHEN and CDR2 SYDVKM. CDR3 length equals 15 residues. Trimming shortened V by 8 bases and J by 1 base, and 18 bases separated the two germline ends. This CDR3 is CASARGASKSYEQYF. DNA for the CDR3: TGTGCCAGCGCCAGGGGGGCGAGCAAATCCTACGAGCAGTACTTC.

The rearrangement links TRBV4-3 to TRBJ2-5, with a weak D call TRBD2 (6 bases). The V gene lost 0 bases and the J gene lost 4 bases, with 15 bases spanning the gap. This CDR3 has 16 residues. In germline, CDR1 is LGHNA, CDR2 YSLEER. CDR3 DNA sequence: TGCGCCAGCAGCCAAGATATTGGGGGAGGTCGAGAGACCCAGTACTTC. It is translated as CASSQDIGGGRETQYF.

This clonotype was observed at least ten times. The rearrangement uses TRBV7-9 and TRBJ2-1; 12 nucleotides agree with TRBD2. The germline V gene has CDR1 SEHNR and CDR2 FQNEAQ (reference sequence). V shed 5 bases, J shed 6 bases, and the junction held 11 bases outside the gene matches. The CDR3 totals 17 residues. CDR3 in amino acids: CASSLTSGGPPGNEQFF. The CDR3 DNA reads TGTGCCAGCAGCCTGACTAGCGGGGGCCCTCCGGGCAATGAGCAGTTCTTC.

There are many counts of this clonotype. DNA for the CDR3: TGTGCCAGCAGTTTAGGGGCAGGGAGCTCCTATAATTCACCCCTCCACTTT. It translates to CASSLGAGSSYNSPLHF. The rearrangement uses TRBV12-3 or TRBV12-4 and TRBJ1-6; D is perhaps TRBD1 (5 bases). Between the trimmed V and J ends, which lost 1 base and 0 bases, there was a span of 10 bases. The CDR3 runs to 17 residues.

This clonotype has a count of ten or more. The V and J genes are TRBV5-1 and TRBJ2-1; D gene unclear. The CDR3 sequence is 16 residues long. V lost 4 bases and J 0 bases, leaving 14 bases between the germline ends. Germline V gene lookup returns CDR1 SGHRS and CDR2 YFSETQ. The DNA for the CDR3 is TGCGCCAGCAGCCCCTGGTTTTTGAGCTCCTACAATGAGCAGTTCTTC. Its translation: CASSPWFLSSYNEQFF.

This clonotype was counted many times. The chain is built from TRBV12-3 or TRBV12-4 and TRBJ2-3; D gene uncertain. Trimming left V 3 bases short and J 9 bases short, with 13 bases between. CDR3 size: 13 residues. The DNA for the CDR3 is TGTGCCAGCAGTTTTGCCTCTGCCGGGACGCAGTATTTT. Its translation: CASSFASAGTQYF.

A remark on this clonotype: Just one base apart from a much larger clone, this may be a read error. The gene calls are TRBV4-1 and TRBJ2-7; D could derive from TRBD1 or TRBD2 (6 bases each). The length of the CDR3 is 16 residues. Germline V gene data show CDR1 as MGHRA and CDR2 as YSYEKL. CDR3 region: CASGQEGGGHSYEQYF. The DNA for the CDR3 is TGCGCCAGCGGCCAAGAGGGGGGCGGCCACTCCTACGAGCAGTACTTC.

The V and J genes are TRBV7-2 and TRBJ1-6; TRBD1 aligns across 10 bases. CDR3 length: 16 amino acids. The V gene end was trimmed by 0 bases and the J gene end by 5 bases; junction bases not matched to a gene: 1. The germline gives CDR1 SGHTA, CDR2 FQGNSA. The CDR3 is CASSLAGTGDNSPLHF. The DNA of the CDR3 is TGTGCCAGCAGCTTAGCCGGGACAGGGGATAATTCACCCCTCCACTTT. Based on the CDR3 plus reference TRBV7-2 and TRBJ1-6, the full variable domain is GAGVSQSPSNKVTEKGKDVELRCDPISGHTALYWYRQSLGQGLEFLIYFQGNSAPDKSGLPSDRFSAERTGGSVSTLTIQRTQQEDSAVYLCASSLAGTGDNSPLHFGNGTRLTVT.

This clonotype was counted at least ten times. The chain employs TRBV6-1 and TRBJ2-1, with D maybe TRBD2 (5 bases). V was cut by 6 bases and J by 4 bases, with 16 bases left in between. Germline CDR1 MNHNS, CDR2 SASEGT. The CDR3 totals 15 residues. The CDR3 sequence is CASSEAGNLYNEQFF. DNA of the CDR3: TGTGCCAGCAGCGAGGCGGGTAACCTATACAATGAGCAGTTCTTC.

This clonotype appeared many times. This rearrangement joins TRBV7-3 to TRBJ2-1; 9 bases align to TRBD2. In germline, CDR1 is SGHTA, CDR2 FQGTGA. With 1 base clipped from V and 3 bases from J, the junction kept 13 bases outside the gene matches. The CDR3 loop spans 19 amino acids. This chain's CDR3 is CASSLMGPLGTSSYNEQFF. The CDR3 nucleotides read TGTGCCAGCAGCTTAATGGGGCCACTCGGGACTAGCAGCTACAATGAGCAGTTCTTC.

Many counts were recorded for this clonotype. V gene TRBV25-1 combines with J gene TRBJ1-5; 7 nucleotides match TRBD1. This CDR3 has 14 residues. The J segment lost 7 bases and the V segment lost 3 bases, leaving 6 bases of the junction unmatched. Germline CDR1 reads MGHDK; CDR2 reads SYGVNS. The CDR3, as DNA: TGTGCCAGCAGTGACTACAGGGGCGGACAGCCCCAGCATTTT. This encodes CASSDYRGGQPQHF.

This clonotype was picked up many times. The V call is TRBV5-1, the J call TRBJ2-1; D unclear. Germline values: CDR1 SGHRS, CDR2 YFSETQ. The CDR3 is 13 amino acids. V was cut by 1 base and J by 8 bases, with 10 bases left in between. This chain's CDR3 is CASSLIGSHEQFF. CDR3 DNA: TGCGCCAGCAGCTTGATCGGCAGCCATGAGCAGTTCTTC.

The rearrangement links TRBV4-1 to TRBJ2-7; D gene uncertain. The CDR3 extends over 14 amino acids. In germline, CDR1 is MGHRA, CDR2 YSYEKL. V lost 4 bases to trimming and J lost 4 bases, with 14 bases between them. In nucleotides, the CDR3 is TGCGCCAGCAGCCCACCGACACGGAAATACGAGCAGTACTTC. It specifies CASSPPTRKYEQYF.

The sample holds many counts of this clonotype. This chain links TRBV25-1 with TRBJ2-2; TRBD1 agrees at 8 bases. The length of the CDR3 is 15 residues. Germline CDR1 MGHDK, CDR2 SYGVNS. Unmatched junction bases numbered 6, after V lost 3 bases and J lost 6 bases. CDR3 amino acids: CASSDVTGEAGELFF. The CDR3 DNA is TGTGCCAGCAGTGATGTGACAGGGGAGGCCGGGGAGCTGTTTTTT.

This clonotype was detected many times. V is TRBV24-1 and J is TRBJ1-5; a weak D match, TRBD1 (6 bases). The CDR3 has 15 residues. V was cut by 4 bases and J by 4 bases, with 13 bases left in between. Germline CDR1 is KGHDR and CDR2 is SFDVKD. In DNA, the CDR3 is TGTGCCACCAGTGACAAGACAGGACCTAATCAGCCCCAGCATTTT. It translates to CATSDKTGPNQPQHF.

This clonotype was seen repeatedly, ten times or more. This chain uses TRBV15 with TRBJ2-7; 9 bases are a match to TRBD1. CDR3 length: 17 residues. With V trimmed by 0 bases and J by 6 bases, 12 bases remained unmatched. Germline loops: CDR1 LNHNV, CDR2 YYDKDF (reference sequence). The CDR3 loop reads CATSRDVRDRVVGEQYF. DNA of the CDR3: TGTGCCACCAGCAGAGATGTTCGGGACAGGGTGGTGGGCGAGCAGTACTTC.